The entry below gives a single T cell receptor (beta chain) sequence along with its context. Its target is not known. This sample was included in a study of chemoradiotherapy in HPV16-positive cancers. Here immunoSEQ multiplex PCR was the method, and the copy in TCRdb shows in-frame clones only, minus some. This repertoire shows about 870 clones, roughly nine tenths found once; its top ten account for 3.5% to 4.5%. J lost 2 bases, V lost 0 bases, and 6 bases had no gene match. The CDR3 sequence is 17 residues long. Looked up from germline, CDR1 is MNHEY and CDR2 is SMNVEV (reference sequence). Notes on the study in general: Better recurrence-free survival went with HPV-responsive T-cell expansion in HPV16-positive patients. Candidate HPV-specific clones and E7-related TCR motifs grew in tumor during treatment.

The receptor's source is a human donor with HPV-associated anogenital cancer. The chain employs TRBV27 and TRBJ2-3; 9 nucleotides line up with TRBD2. The sequencing used tumor tissue, collected from a patient who underwent chemoradiotherapy. CDR3 residues: CASSLSPAGGATDTQYF. As DNA, the CDR3 is TGTGCCAGCAGTTTATCGCCGGCGGGGGGGGCCACAGATACGCAGTATTTT.